Shown below are 24 T cell receptor beta chains from a single sample sequenced in a study of T cells in Graves' hyperthyroidism and ophthalmopathy. RNA transcripts were the template for amplifying TCR beta CDR3 regions. HTBI primers were used for first-round RT-PCR of the TCR CDR3. TCRdb analysed the multiplex PCR reads with MiXCR anew, one entry per CDR3 protein. The sample lists some 270,000 distinct CDR3 sequences, about 14% occurring once. Sequencing input: blood. These receptors all come from a woman aged 25 to 39 with Graves' hyperthyroidism that later progressed to Graves' ophthalmopathy.

The sample holds many counts of this clonotype. The chain has TRBV7-9 and TRBJ2-5, with 9 bases lining up with TRBD1. V shed 3 bases and J 4 bases; nucleotides not matched to a gene: 15. The germline CDR1 and CDR2 sequences are SEHNR and FQNEAQ (reference sequence). This CDR3 region has 18 residues. For the CDR3, the DNA is TGTGCCAGCAGCTTCTTTAGCCTCCGGGACAGGGTCCTAGAGACCCAGTACTTC. Protein: CASSFFSLRDRVLETQYF.

V gene TRBV6-2 or TRBV6-3 combines with J gene TRBJ2-2; tentative D call: TRBD1 (6 bases). Looked up from germline, CDR1 is MNHEY and CDR2 is SVGEGT. The V and J ends lost 7 bases and 4 bases respectively, with 10 bases between them. The CDR3 is 13 amino acids. The CDR3 protein is CASIQGVTGELFF. The DNA for the CDR3 is TGTGCCAGCATACAGGGCGTCACCGGGGAGCTGTTTTTT.

In this sample, this clonotype turned up many times. The rearrangement joins TRBV12-3 or TRBV12-4 to TRBJ2-1; 11 bases match TRBD2. With 6 bases clipped from V and 6 bases from J, the junction kept 7 bases outside the gene matches. The CDR3 length is 15 residues. The CDR3 loop is CASRPGTSGFNEQFF. The CDR3 DNA follows: TGTGCCAGCAGGCCGGGGACTAGCGGATTCAATGAGCAGTTCTTC.

J is TRBJ2-5 and V is TRBV6-2 or TRBV6-3, with TRBD2 matching 10 bases. J gave up 0 bases and V 6 bases, and 10 bases lay outside the gene matches. The CDR3 loop spans 17 amino acids. Germline loops: CDR1 MNHEY, CDR2 SVGEGT. CDR3 sequence reads: CASRESPGLADQETQYF. CDR3 coding DNA: TGTGCCAGCAGAGAATCTCCCGGACTAGCGGACCAAGAGACCCAGTACTTC.

Concerning this clonotype itself: Possible read error: a much larger clone is one base away. This chain uses TRBV6-1 with TRBJ2-2, with TRBD2 as a possible D gene (6 bases). V lost 5 bases and J 6 bases, leaving 16 bases between the germline ends. This CDR3 comprises 15 residues. The germline CDR1 and CDR2 sequences are MNHNS and SASEGT. The CDR3 protein is CASSPGLLGPGELFF. CDR3 bases: TGTGCCAGCAGTCCGGGACTTCTGGGGCCCGGGGAGCTGTTTTTT.

This clonotype was counted ten times or more. The gene calls are TRBV30 and TRBJ1-1; tentatively, D is TRBD1 (5 bases). The CDR3 loop spans 14 amino acids. CDR1 is GTSNPN and CDR2 is SVGIG in the germline V gene (reference sequence). Trimming stripped 0 bases from V and 1 base from J, with 9 bases between. The CDR3 DNA is TGTGCCTGGAGTGTTGACAGAAAGAACACTGAAGCTTTCTTT. Residues: CAWSVDRKNTEAFF.

Many counts were recorded for this clonotype. The chain has TRBV27 and TRBJ1-5; 8 nucleotides agree with TRBD1. Per the germline V gene, CDR1 is MNHEY and CDR2 is SMNVEV (reference sequence). The CDR3 covers 15 residues. V lost 6 bases, J lost 3 bases, and 7 bases stayed unmatched. Written as DNA, the CDR3 is TGTGCCAGCAGCCTCCGACAGGGGCCCAATCAGCCCCAGCATTTT. As protein: CASSLRQGPNQPQHF.

This clonotype was observed many times. This sequence joins TRBV7-2 and TRBJ1-2, with D perhaps matching TRBD1 (5 bases). Germline CDR1 and CDR2: SGHTA and FQGNSA. The CDR3 totals 13 residues. V dropped 5 bases and J dropped 1 base, with 8 bases sitting between them. The CDR3 DNA reads TGTGCCAGCAGCCCGGACAATAACTATGGCTACACCTTC. This sequence encodes CASSPDNNYGYTF.

Ten or more counts support this clonotype. The chain joins TRBV20-1 to TRBJ2-5; 8 bases line up with TRBD2. Trimming took 5 bases from V and 2 from J; bases not matched to a gene: 4. Per the germline V gene, CDR1 is DFQATT and CDR2 is SNEGSKA (reference sequence). CDR3 length: 13 amino acids. The CDR3 DNA reads TGCAGTGCTGGGACTAGATGGCAAGAGACCCAGTACTTC. Its protein is CSAGTRWQETQYF.

This clonotype was detected many times. The CDR3 bases are TGTGCCAGCATTCTATCGGGGAGCGAAGGCTACGAGCAGTACTTC. Its protein is CASILSGSEGYEQYF. V gene TRBV28 combines with J gene TRBJ2-7; possibly TRBD2 for D (5 bases). The CDR3 length is 15 residues. Germline assignment: CDR1 MDHEN and CDR2 SYDVKM. V shed 7 bases and J shed 3 bases, with 19 bases lying between them.

This clonotype was seen at least ten times. CDR3 residues: CASSLPEPYNEQFF. The DNA of the CDR3 is TGTGCCAGCAGCCTACCCGAGCCCTACAATGAGCAGTTCTTC. This sequence joins TRBV5-6 and TRBJ2-1; D not resolved. V was trimmed by 4 bases and J by 2 bases, leaving 10 bases between them. Germline CDR1 reads SGHDT; CDR2 reads YYEEEE. CDR3 length: 14 residues.

Many counts were recorded for this clonotype. V usage is TRBV7-3 and J usage is TRBJ2-1; a weak D match, TRBD2 (6 bases). Trimming pared 1 base from V and 10 bases from J, leaving 11 bases between. CDR1 is SGHTA and CDR2 is FQGTGA in the germline V gene. This CDR3 is 13 amino acids long. The chain's CDR3 is CASSLIGGGEQFF. Written as DNA, the CDR3 is TGTGCCAGCAGCTTAATTGGGGGAGGAGAGCAGTTCTTC.

This clonotype came up a few times. This chain joins TRBV10-3 and TRBJ2-3, with 11 bases identical to TRBD2. Germline trimming cut 6 bases from V and 4 bases from J; bases unmatched to any gene: 15. The germline CDR1 and CDR2 sequences are ENHRY and SYGVKD. The CDR3 has 18 residues. CDR3 nucleotide sequence: TGTGCCATCAGGGGATTTGGACTAGCGGGCCCGTCCTCAGATACGCAGTATTTT. It encodes CAIRGFGLAGPSSDTQYF.

V is TRBV4-2 and J is TRBJ2-4; D uncertain. This CDR3 has 12 amino acids. V lost 0 bases and J lost 6, with 3 bases in between. Germline CDR1 is LGHNA and CDR2 is YNFKEQ. CDR3 sequence: CASSQDRNIQYF. The DNA for the CDR3 is TGTGCCAGCAGCCAAGATAGAAACATTCAGTACTTC.

This clonotype was counted between two and nine times. J is TRBJ2-1 and V is TRBV9; TRBD2 matches at 9 bases. Judging by the DNA end, TRBJ2-7 fits better; the J call may be wrong. Germline CDR1 and CDR2: SGDLS and YYNGEE. This CDR3 is 15 amino acids long. In DNA form, the CDR3 reads TGTGCCAGCAGCGTAGTGCCTAGCGGGAACAATGAGCAGTACTTC. Translation: CASSVVPSGNNEQYF.

This clonotype was counted at least ten times. The chain couples TRBV6-2 or TRBV6-3 to TRBJ2-7; 10 bases map to TRBD1. The germline V gene has CDR1 MNHEY and CDR2 SVGEGT. The CDR3 extends over 15 amino acids. V trimming: 7 bases; J trimming: 4 bases; junction bases outside the gene matches: 10. The CDR3: CASKGTGTGEYEQYF. CDR3 nucleotide sequence: TGTGCCAGCAAAGGAACCGGGACAGGGGAATACGAGCAGTACTTC.

This clonotype was counted at least ten times. The chain employs TRBV20-1 and TRBJ2-7, with 9 bases matching TRBD1. The CDR3 is 14 residues long. The germline gives CDR1 DFQATT, CDR2 SNEGSKA (reference sequence). J gave up 3 bases and V 6 bases, and 9 bases lay outside the gene matches. CDR3 protein: CSAQNAGQGYEQYF. CDR3 sequence (DNA): TGCAGTGCCCAAAATGCGGGACAGGGCTACGAGCAGTACTTC.

Notes on this clonotype: Just one base apart from a much larger clone, this may be a read error. The chain combines TRBV18 with TRBJ2-7; 9 bases are a match to TRBD1. The CDR3 extends over 15 amino acids. Per the germline V gene, CDR1 is KGHSH and CDR2 is LQKENI. Losses at the gene ends were 1 base for V and 3 bases for J; bases not matched to a gene: 4. The CDR3 DNA reads TGTGCCAGCTCACCACTGCGACAGGGGGGCTACGAGCAGTACTTC. Translating it yields CASSPLRQGGYEQYF.

Many counts were recorded for this clonotype. J is TRBJ1-1 and V is TRBV3-1, with a possible D match to TRBD1 (6 bases). With 0 bases removed from V and 2 bases from J, the gap between germline ends came to 13 bases. The CDR3 contains 16 residues. Germline V lookup: CDR1 LGHDT, CDR2 YNNKEL (reference sequence). CDR3 sequence: CASSQEGAGPNTEAFF. CDR3 DNA sequence: TGTGCCAGCAGCCAAGAGGGGGCAGGGCCAAACACTGAAGCTTTCTTT.

This clonotype was seen many times. V and J are TRBV20-1 and TRBJ2-5; D tentatively reads TRBD1 or TRBD2 (5 bases each). The CDR3 extends over 13 amino acids. CDR1 is DFQATT, CDR2 SNEGSKA, per germline (reference sequence). V was trimmed by 7 bases and J by 4 bases, leaving 16 bases between them. DNA of the CDR3: TGCAGTGTCGAGACGAGGGGCGCAGAGACCCAGTACTTC. Residues: CSVETRGAETQYF.

This clonotype was counted at least ten times. The chain joins TRBV7-2 to TRBJ2-7, with D hard to call. The CDR3 runs to 12 residues. Germline V CDR1 and CDR2: SGHTA, FQGNSA. The V gene lost 5 bases and the J gene lost 7 bases, with 12 bases spanning the gap. The CDR3 loop reads CASSPSTQEQYF. Here the CDR3 DNA reads TGTGCCAGCAGCCCCAGTACCCAGGAGCAGTACTTC.

V usage is TRBV7-9 and J usage is TRBJ2-5; TRBD2 might be the D (6 bases). The V end was cut by 4 bases, the J end by 5 bases, with 20 bases between. Germline V gene data show CDR1 as SEHNR and CDR2 as FQNEAQ (reference sequence). The CDR3 covers 16 residues. The CDR3 loop is CASSSPDRRGRETQYF. CDR3 sequence (DNA): TGTGCCAGCAGCTCCCCGGACCGGAGGGGTAGGGAGACCCAGTACTTC. The whole variable domain, remainder taken from reference TRBV7-9 and TRBJ2-5, is DTGVSQNPRHKITKRGQNVTFRCDPISEHNRLYWYRQTLGQGPEFLTYFQNEAQLEKSRLLSDRFSAERPKGSFSTLEIQRTEQGDSAMYLCASSSPDRRGRETQYFGPGTRLLVL.

This clonotype came up many times. V gene TRBV30 combines with J gene TRBJ2-3; tentative D call: TRBD1 (6 bases). The ends were cut back, 1 base at V and 9 bases at J, with 8 bases in the middle. Germline V gene sequence: CDR1 GTSNPN, CDR2 SVGIG (reference sequence). This CDR3 contains 11 residues. CDR3 protein: CAWSDGQTQYF. The CDR3, as DNA: TGTGCCTGGAGTGACGGACAGACGCAGTATTTT.

This clonotype was seen many times. The CDR3 spells CASINVAGANRQPQHF. CDR3 sequence (DNA): TGTGCCAGCATTAACGTTGCAGGGGCAAACCGGCAGCCCCAGCATTTT. The genes are TRBV28 and TRBJ1-5; maybe TRBD1 (6 bases). Germline V gene sequence: CDR1 MDHEN, CDR2 SYDVKM. This CDR3 is built from 16 residues. With 7 bases removed from V and 7 bases from J, the gap between germline ends came to 23 bases. Based on the CDR3 plus reference TRBV28 and TRBJ1-5, the full variable domain is DVKVTQSSRYLVKRTGEKVFLECVQDMDHENMFWYRQDPGLGLRLIYFSYDVKMKEKGDIPEGYSVSREKKERFSLILESASTNQTSMYLCASINVAGANRQPQHFGDGTRLSIL.